This T cell receptor beta chain derives from a study of cytomegalovirus exposure and HLA in healthy donors. Germline CDR1 and CDR2: SGHTA and FQGTGA. V lost 2 bases, J lost 2 bases, and 12 bases lay in between. The CDR3 loop spans 15 amino acids. This clone has only a few counts. Use of 60 Vbeta and 13 Jbeta primers characterized the PCR. In the authors' workflow: Later analysis identified some 88 million unique TCR beta chains, about 11 million shared. The data were produced by immunoSEQ multiplex PCR, yet TCRdb's version contains in-frame clones alone and is incomplete. That table supplies the V and J calls and clone size; D and trimming were determined from the DNA. The sample shows some 140,000 clones, 66% of them seen only once.

The genes are TRBV7-3 and TRBJ1-1, with D unclear. The sample consisted of PBMCs. The TCR originated in a human donor in good health. The CDR3 DNA is TGTGCCAGCAGCTTAGGCGGCAGCGTAAACACTGAAGCTTTCTTT. Encoded protein: CASSLGGSVNTEAFF.